The source of this TCR beta chain is a study of long-term antiretroviral therapy in people with HIV. V was pared by 1 base and J by 8 bases, with 9 bases between. CDR1 and CDR2 from the germline V gene are SGHTA and FQGNSA. There are 13 residues in the CDR3. Study-wide points: Those clones which expanded before ART made up the dominant part of the repertoire at all time points. Repertoires in HIV (unlike those of controls) had narrower CDR3 length ranges.

A remark on this clone: Its antigen is unidentified.

It was version v3.0 of the immunoSEQ assay that was run at survey level. Clones were read by immunoSEQ multiplex PCR, and TCRdb kept only the in-frame ones, dropping some. The sample contains some 35,000 clones, 85% to 95% of which appear only once. The TCR was taken from a woman aged 50 to 60 with HIV. The rearrangement uses TRBV7-2 and TRBJ2-1, with D unresolved. The input for sequencing was unsorted PBMCs, taken around 5 years after starting antiretroviral therapy. CDR3 residues: CASSLVPSYEQFF. CDR3 nucleotides: TGTGCCAGCAGCTTAGTGCCTAGTTATGAGCAGTTCTTC.